A selection of T cell receptor beta chains follows, all from one sample in a study of shared clonotypes between healthy human individuals. The table came from immunoSEQ multiplex PCR; TCRdb's copy has only in-frame clones and leaves some out. The repertoire consists of about 490,000 clones, with about three quarters occurring once and the leading ten covering around 13%. Sequencing input: PBMCs. Every receptor here comes from a woman aged 40 to 50 in good health. Some clones in this sample may be carry-over from other donors' samples. Both conserved end residues are trimmed from each CDR3. The order of the fields is J gene, D gene, V gene, CDR3 protein. A D gene is named only where the DNA matches it firmly.

J gene: TRBJ2-2
D gene: NA
V gene: TRBV7-6
CDR3 protein: ASSAANPGELF

J gene: TRBJ2-2
D gene: TRBD2
V gene: TRBV6-6
CDR3 protein: ASSTGTSLGGELF

J gene: TRBJ1-5
D gene: NA
V gene: TRBV19
CDR3 protein: ASSRRSGPNQPQH

J gene: TRBJ1-5
D gene: NA
V gene: TRBV27
CDR3 protein: ASRSRGVGNQPQH

J gene: TRBJ2-1
D gene: NA
V gene: TRBV9
CDR3 protein: ASSGARGRYNEQF

J gene: TRBJ2-2
D gene: TRBD2
V gene: TRBV5-1
CDR3 protein: ASFPSGVNTGELF

J gene: TRBJ1-1
D gene: NA
V gene: TRBV20-1
CDR3 protein: SARGSTEAF

J gene: TRBJ2-7
D gene: NA
V gene: TRBV7-8
CDR3 protein: ASVGQSFYEQY

J gene: TRBJ2-3
D gene: NA
V gene: TRBV6-6
CDR3 protein: ASRPTGDTQY

J gene: TRBJ2-2
D gene: NA
V gene: TRBV18
CDR3 protein: ASSPPNAGELF

J gene: TRBJ1-1
D gene: NA
V gene: TRBV5-1
CDR3 protein: ASSLLSGEDTEAF

J gene: TRBJ2-1
D gene: TRBD2
V gene: TRBV19
CDR3 protein: ATSMGVAGGYNEQF

J gene: TRBJ2-7
D gene: TRBD1
V gene: TRBV28
CDR3 protein: ASIRGQGTGEQY

J gene: TRBJ2-5
D gene: NA
V gene: TRBV5-5
CDR3 protein: ASSLLGIEETQY

J gene: TRBJ2-2
D gene: NA
V gene: TRBV7-3
CDR3 protein: ASSLIGSGYTGELF

J gene: TRBJ2-2
D gene: NA
V gene: TRBV4-3
CDR3 protein: ASSQDGTWGTGELF

J gene: TRBJ1-2
D gene: TRBD1
V gene: TRBV7-9
CDR3 protein: ASSPEPGTGEIYGYT

J gene: TRBJ2-7
D gene: NA
V gene: TRBV5-1
CDR3 protein: ASSLLTEQY

J gene: TRBJ2-6
D gene: NA
V gene: TRBV7-3
CDR3 protein: ASKGGASGANVLT

J gene: TRBJ1-1
D gene: NA
V gene: TRBV7-2
CDR3 protein: ASSLAWGLGTEAF

J gene: TRBJ2-2
D gene: NA
V gene: TRBV25-1
CDR3 protein: ASSEGRGLGAGELF

J gene: TRBJ1-1
D gene: TRBD1
V gene: TRBV19
CDR3 protein: ASSMVRDRAMNTEAF

J gene: TRBJ1-2
D gene: NA
V gene: TRBV28
CDR3 protein: ASRFKGGNYGYT

J gene: TRBJ2-7
D gene: NA
V gene: TRBV4-3
CDR3 protein: ASSRLDSYEQY

J gene: TRBJ1-1
D gene: NA
V gene: TRBV5-1
CDR3 protein: ASRNSWRVGTEAF

J gene: TRBJ1-1
D gene: TRBD1
V gene: TRBV5-4
CDR3 protein: ASSPQGGETEAF

J gene: TRBJ2-1
D gene: TRBD2
V gene: TRBV5-4
CDR3 protein: ASSSRGSGTYNEQF

J gene: TRBJ2-1
D gene: NA
V gene: TRBV28
CDR3 protein: ASSLYPGSFSYNEQF

J gene: TRBJ2-1
D gene: NA
V gene: TRBV4-2
CDR3 protein: ASSQELGSSYNEQF

J gene: TRBJ1-1
D gene: TRBD1
V gene: TRBV18
CDR3 protein: ASSPSGQGSTEAF

J gene: TRBJ1-5
D gene: TRBD1
V gene: TRBV28
CDR3 protein: ASSLGGRGNQPQH

J gene: NA
D gene: NA
V gene: TRBV7-9
CDR3 protein: ASSGRDKGFYEQY

J gene: TRBJ2-7
D gene: TRBD2
V gene: TRBV2
CDR3 protein: ASSRVAGASWYEQY

J gene: TRBJ2-6
D gene: TRBD1
V gene: TRBV9
CDR3 protein: ASSADRGRSGANVLT

J gene: TRBJ2-2
D gene: TRBD1
V gene: TRBV11-3
CDR3 protein: ASSQGQGRTGELF

J gene: TRBJ1-2
D gene: TRBD1
V gene: TRBV27
CDR3 protein: ASSWGGGGVYGYT

J gene: TRBJ2-7
D gene: TRBD2
V gene: TRBV28
CDR3 protein: ASSSPSGRAIYEQY

J gene: TRBJ2-3
D gene: TRBD2
V gene: TRBV29-1
CDR3 protein: SVRTSGRTDTQY

J gene: TRBJ1-5
D gene: NA
V gene: TRBV15
CDR3 protein: ATSRNLDSNQPQH

J gene: TRBJ2-7
D gene: TRBD1
V gene: TRBV5-6
CDR3 protein: ASSLLGQGLYEQY

J gene: TRBJ2-1
D gene: NA
V gene: TRBV5-6
CDR3 protein: ASSLRGGGNEQF

J gene: TRBJ1-4
D gene: NA
V gene: TRBV18
CDR3 protein: ASSPPANSNEKLF

J gene: TRBJ2-4
D gene: NA
V gene: TRBV29-1
CDR3 protein: SVGGQGSTDIQY

J gene: TRBJ2-2
D gene: NA
V gene: TRBV9
CDR3 protein: ASSRQGTGELF

J gene: TRBJ2-7
D gene: NA
V gene: TRBV2
CDR3 protein: ASSEGFEQY

J gene: TRBJ2-7
D gene: TRBD2
V gene: TRBV7-8
CDR3 protein: ASRGRGLAAYEQY

J gene: TRBJ2-3
D gene: TRBD2
V gene: TRBV27
CDR3 protein: ASSSATSGASTDTQY

J gene: TRBJ2-3
D gene: TRBD1
V gene: TRBV15
CDR3 protein: ATSRGWSTDRDTDTQY

J gene: TRBJ1-5
D gene: TRBD1
V gene: TRBV19
CDR3 protein: ASSIIVGTGGFGNQPQH